This T cell receptor (beta chain) was observed in a study of technical replicates of blood from several donors. There are 15 residues in the CDR3. Unmatched junction bases numbered 6, after V lost 1 base and J lost 5 bases. CDR1 is SQVTM, CDR2 ANQGSEA, per germline. Clones were sequenced by immunoSEQ multiplex PCR, and TCRdb holds only the in-frame ones, with some missing. Of about 62,000 clones detected, roughly nine tenths appear once; the ten largest clones hold roughly 5%. This chain uses TRBV29-1 with TRBJ2-3; 10 bases match TRBD2. This TCR was sampled from a human donor in good health. Some clones in this sample may be carry-over from other donors' samples. The sequenced sample was PBMCs. CDR3 in amino acids: CSVEVLAGWVDTQYF. In DNA, the CDR3 is TGCAGCGTTGAAGTACTAGCGGGATGGGTAGATACGCAGTATTTT.